These 27 T cell receptor beta chains were sequenced from one sample in a study of blood T cell repertoires in COVID-19. The table came from immunoSEQ multiplex PCR; TCRdb's copy has only in-frame clones and leaves some out. The sample records around 60,000 clones, 65% to 90% being singletons. The sequencing sample was made of peripheral blood. These receptors were taken from a man in his forties or fifties with acute or convalescent COVID-19.

This sequence joins TRBV4-2 and TRBJ1-4; 7 bases agree with TRBD1. J lost 4 bases, V lost 4 bases, and 9 bases had no gene match. Germline CDR1 reads LGHNA; CDR2 reads YNFKEQ. The CDR3 consists of 16 residues. The CDR3 spells CASSRTGNYLNEKLFF. The CDR3 region has the DNA TGTGCCAGCAGCCGGACAGGAAACTACCTTAATGAAAAACTGTTTTTT.

V and J are TRBV3-1 (or the pseudogene TRBV3-2) and TRBJ2-1; TRBD2 matches at 9 bases. With V trimmed by 1 base and J by 4 bases, 5 bases remained unmatched. Germline CDR1 and CDR2: LGHDT and YNNKEL (reference sequence). The CDR3 has 16 residues. The DNA of the CDR3 is TGTGCCAGCAGCCAAGTTACAAGCGGGGGGTACAATGAGCAGTTCTTC. Its protein product is CASSQVTSGGYNEQFF.

This chain connects TRBV4-1 to TRBJ1-4; TRBD1 is a possible D gene (6 bases). The V and J ends lost 5 bases and 5 bases respectively, with 9 bases between them. The CDR3 extends over 13 amino acids. In germline, CDR1 is MGHRA, CDR2 YSYEKL. CDR3 sequence: CASSFTGNEKLFF. The CDR3 coding sequence is TGCGCCAGCAGCTTCACAGGGAATGAAAAACTGTTTTTT.

The genes are TRBV24-1 and TRBJ2-2; 7 bases are shared with TRBD2. The V and J ends lost 3 bases and 1 base, in that order; junction bases with no gene match: 4. The CDR3 runs 16 residues. Germline CDR1 reads KGHDR; CDR2 reads SFDVKD. Written as DNA, the CDR3 is TGTGCCACCAGTGATGCGAGGGAGGGGAACACCGGGGAGCTGTTTTTT. Its protein is CATSDAREGNTGELFF.

V is TRBV19 and J is TRBJ1-5, with D hard to call. Per germline, CDR1 LNHDA and CDR2 SQIVND (reference sequence). With 3 bases removed from V and 0 bases from J, the gap between germline ends came to 12 bases. CDR3 length equals 16 residues. DNA of the CDR3: TGTGCCAGTAGTATCTTATCCGGTTATAGCAATCAGCCCCAGCATTTT. This codes for CASSILSGYSNQPQHF.

The chain combines TRBV19 with TRBJ1-5, with unresolved D. Germline CDR1 is LNHDA and CDR2 is SQIVND (reference sequence). The ends were cut back, 8 bases at V and 9 bases at J, with 14 bases in the middle. The CDR3 totals 12 residues. Here the CDR3 DNA reads TGTGCCAGTGAGACACGAGAAGGGCCCCAGCATTTT. Protein sequence: CASETREGPQHF. The full variable domain, with the rest looked up from reference TRBV19 and TRBJ1-5, is DGGITQSPKYLFRKEGQNVTLSCEQNLNHDAMYWYRQDPGQGLRLIYYSQIVNDFQKGDIAEGYSVSREKKESFPLTVTSAQKNPTAFYLCASETREGPQHFGDGTRLSIL.

The chain carries TRBV5-4 and TRBJ2-2; 7 nucleotides align to TRBD2. The CDR3 is 14 amino acids. Germline V gene sequence: CDR1 SGHNT, CDR2 YYREEE (reference sequence). V lost 5 bases to trimming and J lost 6 bases; unmatched junction nucleotides: 7. The DNA of the CDR3 is TGTGCCAGCAGTCACGCGGGGGAGGCCGGGGAGCTGTTTTTT. Translated, it gives CASSHAGEAGELFF.

The J gene is TRBJ2-5, the V gene TRBV5-4; 9 nucleotides align to TRBD1. The ends lost 2 bases at V and 2 bases at J; junction bases unmatched: 4. CDR1 SGHNT and CDR2 YYREEE come from the germline V gene (reference sequence). This CDR3 has 15 residues. CDR3 region: CASSFGQGRQETQYF. The CDR3 nucleotides read TGTGCCAGCAGCTTCGGACAGGGGAGGCAAGAGACCCAGTACTTC.

The V gene is TRBV23-1, the J gene TRBJ1-1; no firm D call. TRBV23-1 is assigned to the ORF class and has an uncertain function. The CDR3 runs 14 residues. Trimming pared 1 base from V and 3 bases from J, leaving 9 bases between. Here the CDR3 DNA reads TGCGCCAGCAGTCAATTCGAACGAGACACTGAAGCTTTCTTT. This codes for CASSQFERDTEAFF.

The chain combines TRBV5-1 with TRBJ1-2; D perhaps matches TRBD1 (5 bases). Per germline, CDR1 SGHRS and CDR2 YFSETQ. This CDR3 is 13 amino acids long. The V and J ends lost 3 bases and 3 bases respectively, with 9 bases between them. The CDR3 sequence is CASSSGTHYGYTF. CDR3 coding DNA: TGCGCCAGCAGCTCCGGGACTCACTATGGCTACACCTTC.

This chain connects TRBV9 to TRBJ2-7, with 9 bases fitting TRBD1. Germline V gene lookup returns CDR1 SGDLS and CDR2 YYNGEE. The CDR3 has 15 amino acids. V shed 4 bases, J shed 2 bases, and the junction held 7 bases outside the gene matches. The CDR3 loop is CASSPPGTGTYEQYF. The DNA of the CDR3 is TGTGCCAGCAGCCCCCCCGGGACAGGGACCTACGAGCAGTACTTC.

This rearrangement joins TRBV5-4 to TRBJ2-4; D call uncertain. V was clipped by 1 base and J by 1 base, with 6 bases between them. The CDR3 length is 14 residues. The V gene's germline CDR1 is SGHNT and CDR2 YYREEE (reference sequence). The CDR3 loop is CASSLPGAKNIQYF. The CDR3 nucleotides read TGTGCCAGCAGCTTGCCCGGGGCCAAAAACATTCAGTACTTC.

The chain recombines TRBV6-5 with TRBJ2-7, with 8 bases identical to TRBD1. V lost 6 bases and J lost 2; bases outside the gene matches: 3. CDR1 is MNHEY and CDR2 is SVGAGI in the germline V gene. CDR3 length: 13 residues. The CDR3 DNA follows: TGTGCCAGCAGCTGGACAGGGACCTACGAGCAGTACTTC. It specifies CASSWTGTYEQYF.

The chain is built from TRBV6-2 or TRBV6-3 and TRBJ1-5; weak D call: TRBD1 (5 bases). The CDR3 extends over 14 amino acids. With 5 bases removed from V and 4 bases from J, the gap between germline ends came to 12 bases. CDR1 and CDR2 from the germline V gene are MNHEY and SVGEGT. The CDR3 region is CASSTGGPNQPQHF. The DNA for the CDR3 is TGTGCCAGCAGTACCGGGGGACCAAATCAGCCCCAGCATTTT.

This chain connects TRBV7-2 to TRBJ1-5; no clear D. The CDR3 totals 14 residues. The germline V gene encodes CDR1 SGHTA and CDR2 FQGNSA. V was clipped by 1 base and J by 4 bases, with 8 bases between them. CDR3 coding DNA: TGTGCCAGCAGCTTAGACAGAATTAATCAGCCCCAGCATTTT. It encodes CASSLDRINQPQHF.

The chain has TRBV7-2 and TRBJ2-7, with 8 bases identical to TRBD1. V lost 4 bases and J lost 2; bases outside the gene matches: 19. The CDR3 runs to 19 residues. Germline loops: CDR1 SGHTA, CDR2 FQGNSA. CDR3 DNA: TGTGCCAGCAGCTCGATCCCGGGACAGGCGACATTTAACCCCTACGAGCAGTACTTC. Translation gives CASSSIPGQATFNPYEQYF.

V and J are TRBV3-1 (or the pseudogene TRBV3-2) and TRBJ2-2; 7 bases map to TRBD1. The V gene end was trimmed by 0 bases and the J gene end by 4 bases; junction bases not matched to a gene: 5. CDR3 length: 16 residues. Germline V lookup: CDR1 LGHDT, CDR2 YNNKEL (reference sequence). The DNA of the CDR3 is TGTGCCAGCAGCCAAGAAACAGGGGCGAGCACCGGGGAGCTGTTTTTT. This gives the protein CASSQETGASTGELFF.

This rearrangement joins TRBV6-5 to TRBJ2-5, with 7 bases fitting TRBD2. The length of the CDR3 is 12 residues. The ends lost 8 bases at V and 5 bases at J; junction bases unmatched: 5. Germline V gene data show CDR1 as MNHEY and CDR2 as SVGAGI. CDR3 in DNA: TGTGCCAGCCTCGGGGAGGGTGAGACCCAGTACTTC. Protein: CASLGEGETQYF.

The CDR3 sequence is CASSIDRGPGYTF. CDR3 coding DNA: TGTGCCAGTAGTATAGACAGGGGGCCTGGCTACACCTTC. The V call is TRBV19, the J call TRBJ1-2; 8 bases match TRBD1. The CDR3 extends over 13 amino acids. Germline V CDR1 and CDR2: LNHDA, SQIVND (reference sequence). V was pared by 0 bases and J by 7 bases, with 1 base of the junction left unmatched.

This rearrangement joins TRBV13 to TRBJ1-2; D gene ambiguous. This CDR3 spans 15 amino acids. The V end lost 7 bases, the J end lost 3 bases, and 18 bases lay between the germline ends. Germline V lookup: CDR1 PRHDT, CDR2 FYEKMQ (reference sequence). The CDR3 bases are TGTGCCAGCACACGAGCCCGCATGTTATACTATGGCTACACCTTC. It translates to CASTRARMLYYGYTF.

V usage is TRBV6-5 and J usage is TRBJ1-3; weak D call: TRBD1 (6 bases). Germline CDR1 MNHEY, CDR2 SVGAGI. The germline V and J ends were trimmed by 4 bases and 4 bases, with 14 bases remaining between them. There are 15 residues in the CDR3. The CDR3 coding sequence is TGTGCCAGCAGTTCTACAGGGCAAGGGGGAAACACCATATATTTT. This sequence encodes CASSSTGQGGNTIYF.

The chain joins TRBV12-3 or TRBV12-4 to TRBJ1-1, with D uncertain. Trimming shortened V by 0 bases and J by 3 bases, and 5 bases separated the two germline ends. The CDR3 totals 13 residues. CDR3 nucleotides: TGTGCCAGCAGTTTAGCGAGCTACACTGAAGCTTTCTTT. Translated: CASSLASYTEAFF.

The V call is TRBV18, the J call TRBJ2-7; 10 bases map to TRBD1. CDR1 and CDR2 (germline): KGHSH, LQKENI. The length of the CDR3 is 13 residues. Germline trimming cut 6 bases from V and 7 bases from J; bases unmatched to any gene: 6. The CDR3 coding sequence is TGTGCCAGCTCCCCCGCGGACAGGGGGGAGCAGTACTTC. It is translated as CASSPADRGEQYF.

CDR3 in amino acids: CASSTRDRQFEKLFF. In DNA, the CDR3 is TGTGCCAGCAGCACAAGGGACAGGCAATTTGAAAAACTGTTTTTT. The chain links TRBV5-6 to TRBJ1-4, with 8 bases matching TRBD1. V was pared by 4 bases and J by 7 bases, with 9 bases of the junction left unmatched. The CDR3 has 15 residues. CDR1 is SGHDT and CDR2 is YYEEEE in the germline V gene.

The DNA of the CDR3 is TGTGCCACCAGTGAGCAGGGATTCGGCTATGGCTACACCTTC. Residues: CATSEQGFGYGYTF. V usage is TRBV24-1 and J usage is TRBJ1-2, with a possible D match to TRBD1 (5 bases). CDR3 length: 14 amino acids. CDR1 is KGHDR, CDR2 SFDVKD, per germline. Trimming stripped 4 bases from V and 4 bases from J, with 12 bases between.

V is TRBV11-3 and J is TRBJ1-3; D possibly corresponds to TRBD1 (5 bases). Germline V CDR1 and CDR2: SGHNT, YENEEA. V lost 5 bases and J 0 bases, leaving 11 bases between the germline ends. This CDR3 is 15 amino acids long. CDR3 DNA sequence: TGTGCCAGCAGCCTCGGACAATCCTCTGGAAACACCATATATTTT. This sequence encodes CASSLGQSSGNTIYF. The variable domain in full, with the rest retrieved from reference TRBV11-3 and TRBJ1-3, is EAGVVQSPRYKIIEKKQPVAFWCNPISGHNTLYWYLQNLGQGPELLIRYENEEAVDDSQLPKDRFSAERLKGVDSTLKIQPAELGDSAVYLCASSLGQSSGNTIYFGEGSWLTVV.

The chain joins TRBV11-3 to TRBJ2-3, with a weak D call TRBD1 (5 bases). V was clipped by 3 bases and J by 4 bases, with 11 bases between them. The length of the CDR3 is 14 residues. In germline, CDR1 is SGHNT, CDR2 YENEEA. CDR3 sequence reads: CASSLSSGPDTQYF. The CDR3 region has the DNA TGTGCCAGCAGCTTGTCTTCAGGGCCAGATACGCAGTATTTT.